The rows below give T cell receptor beta chains drawn from one sample of a study of T-cell reconstitution after alpha-beta-depleted transplantation in children. In TCRdb, the PCR reads were re-called with MiXCR into one record per CDR3 protein. Of 350,000 to 450,000 distinct CDR3 sequences in the sample, less than 15% are singletons; the top ten hold 4.3%. Sample: PBMCs, taken from the stem cell graft. These receptors were obtained from a human donor who donated a stem cell graft to a child with Fanconi anemia. The conserved cysteine and the conserved F or W are not part of the CDR3 here. Fields, in order: J gene, D gene, V gene, CDR3 protein. The D gene is left open where the match is weak.

>TRBJ1-2|NA|TRBV2
ASRRQGGSGYT
>TRBJ2-5|NA|TRBV27
ASSWGAQETQY
>TRBJ1-1|TRBD1|TRBV27
ASRTRTGWHTEAF
>TRBJ2-5|NA|TRBV5-1
ASSFGRDQETQY
>TRBJ2-2|NA|TRBV6-1
ASRKGSGQGTGELF
>TRBJ2-7|NA|TRBV6-2/TRBV6-3
ASRPEGAYEQY
>TRBJ2-5|NA|TRBV7-2
ASSFIAGAETQY
>TRBJ2-5|TRBD1|TRBV18
ASSPMGQGPGETQY
>TRBJ1-4|NA|TRBV27
ASSLSRFEKLF
>TRBJ1-1|NA|TRBV2
ASSELWGKAF
>TRBJ1-1|TRBD1|TRBV20-1
SARDPGTGSTEAF
>TRBJ1-2|NA|TRBV7-9
ASSSGYYGYT
>TRBJ2-2|TRBD1|TRBV4-3
ASSPTGAIGELF
>TRBJ2-2|NA|TRBV3-1
ATTRGTPQMAGELF
>TRBJ1-2|NA|TRBV12-3/TRBV12-4
ASSLVLGGYGYT
>TRBJ2-2|NA|TRBV5-1
ASSFGRANTGELF
>TRBJ1-1|NA|TRBV7-9
ASSFEGGSEAF
>TRBJ1-1|TRBD1|TRBV10-3
AISESQQGAAEAF
>TRBJ2-7|TRBD2|TRBV20-1
SALLAGAPYEQY
>TRBJ2-5|NA|TRBV5-1
ASSYWGGETQY
>TRBJ2-1|TRBD2|TRBV6-1
ASSEALAGVNEQF
>TRBJ2-2|NA|TRBV7-6
ASSSNRDGELF
>TRBJ2-1|TRBD2|TRBV12-3/TRBV12-4
ASSFRLADPYEF
>TRBJ1-6|NA|TRBV18
ASSPERGSYNSPLH
>TRBJ2-1|NA|TRBV4-3
ASSTTWTAMNEQF
>TRBJ2-3|NA|TRBV3-1
ASSQGTDTQY
>TRBJ1-5|NA|TRBV27
ASSSARLGQPQH
>TRBJ1-1|NA|TRBV4-1
ASWGTFGPAF
>TRBJ2-1|TRBD2|TRBV4-3
ASSQAVIGGELYNEQF
>TRBJ2-2|NA|TRBV7-2
ASSTGQYTGELL
>TRBJ2-1|NA|TRBV2
ASSLMTTEQF
>TRBJ1-5|NA|TRBV20-1
SARDGAPVQH
>TRBJ2-7|NA|TRBV21-1
ASSKRGYEQY
>TRBJ2-3|NA|TRBV20-1
SARQGFGTDTQY
>TRBJ1-2|NA|TRBV12-3/TRBV12-4
ASSPPGGRYTANYGYT
>TRBJ2-1|NA|TRBV29-1
SAAKGWSSYNEQF
>TRBJ2-5|NA|TRBV9
ASSVVSSETQY
>TRBJ1-6|NA|TRBV20-1
SARTGQGPLPLH
>TRBJ2-2|TRBD2|TRBV20-1
SASSASGGARPGELF
>TRBJ1-2|TRBD1|TRBV9
ASSVDRGDGYT
>TRBJ2-5|TRBD2|TRBV20-1
SVTSGGNRETQY